Shown below are 2 T cell receptor beta chains from a single sample sequenced in a study of blood T cells in healthy people across ages. Using a J-beta primer mix together with a sample-barcoded 5' primer, a second PCR was run for about 6 to 12 cycles. TCRdb itself ran the 5' RACE reads through MiXCR, one entry per CDR3 protein. The sample holds fewer than 750,000 distinct CDR3 sequences, roughly half seen once. Sequencing was done on a sample of blood. Source of these receptors: a woman aged 80 or over in good health.

This clonotype was found a few times. V and J are TRBV3-1 and TRBJ2-6, with no clear D. CDR1 is LGHDT, CDR2 YNNKEL, per germline (reference sequence). The V end was cut by 3 bases, the J end by 0 bases, with 9 bases between. The length of the CDR3 is 16 residues. CDR3 DNA: TGTGCCAGCAGCCATATTAGAAGCTCTGGGGCCAACGTCCTGACTTTC. As protein: CASSHIRSSGANVLTF.

V and J are TRBV21-1 and TRBJ1-6; the table's D call TRBD1 went unverified against the DNA. TRBV21-1 is tagged as a pseudogene. The CDR3 totals 20 residues. The CDR3 here is CASSKEDPGTPSSYNSPLHF. The CDR3 nucleotides are TGTGCCAGCAGCAAAGAGGACCCAGGGACCCCGAGCTCCTATAATTCACCCCTCCACTTT.